This record looks at one TCR beta chain sequence and its context. Antigen unknown. The source of the sample is a study of T cell responses to AZD1222 COVID-19 vaccine. General study results and limits: Repertoires were obtained only post-peak T cell response. In a largely white British group with more females than males, clonal diversity was possibly underestimated. The study reported that nearly half of spike-specific TCRs target unmutated variant regions.

V gave up 6 bases and J gave up 11 bases, with 10 bases separating them. Germline loops: CDR1 SQVTM, CDR2 ANQGSEA. The CDR3 runs to 9 residues. The assay was immunoSEQ multiplex PCR, and TCRdb's table has in-frame clones only and misses some. Of around 140,000 clones listed, 91% are singletons. The rearrangement joins TRBV29-1 to TRBJ1-2; D gene unclear. This specimen consisted of peripheral blood, obtained 28 days after the second AZD1222 dose. The source is an adult who received the AZD1222 COVID-19 vaccine. This CDR3 reads CSVSDGYTF. The CDR3 DNA reads TGCAGCGTCTCGGACGGGTACACCTTC.